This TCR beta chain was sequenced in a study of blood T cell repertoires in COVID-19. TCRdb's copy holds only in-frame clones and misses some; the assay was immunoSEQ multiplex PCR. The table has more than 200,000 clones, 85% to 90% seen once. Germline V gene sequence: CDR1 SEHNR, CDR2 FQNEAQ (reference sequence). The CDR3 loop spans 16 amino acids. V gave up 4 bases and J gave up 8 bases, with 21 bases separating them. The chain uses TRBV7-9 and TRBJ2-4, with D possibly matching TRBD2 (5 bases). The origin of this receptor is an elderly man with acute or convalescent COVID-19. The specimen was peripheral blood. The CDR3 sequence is CASSSSKGFGVDIQYF. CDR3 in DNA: TGTGCCAGCAGCTCCTCGAAGGGTTTCGGGGTTGACATTCAGTACTTC.